The 10 T cell receptor beta chains in this list originate from one sample, sequenced in a study of control samples from healthy donors and cancer patients. Only in-frame clones appear in the TCRdb table, and some are missing; sequencing was by immunoSEQ multiplex PCR. This table has 150,000 to 200,000 clones, approximately 92% appearing once. The sample comprised blood. These receptors came from a man between 18 and 29 years old in good health.

The chain has TRBV2 and TRBJ2-7; 7 bases line up with TRBD1. Per germline, CDR1 SNHLY and CDR2 FYNNEI. After removal of 8 bases from V and 1 base from J, the junction contained 5 bases not matched to a gene. The CDR3 contains 13 residues. CDR3 amino acids: CASGRQGSYEQYF. The CDR3 DNA sequence: TGTGCCAGCGGAAGACAGGGTTCCTACGAGCAGTACTTC.

This chain connects TRBV20-1 to TRBJ1-2; D remains ambiguous. CDR1 DFQATT and CDR2 SNEGSKA come from the germline V gene (reference sequence). Between the trimmed V and J ends, which lost 3 bases and 2 bases, there was a span of 7 bases. This CDR3 region has 12 residues. The CDR3 nucleotides are TGCAGTGCTAGTCTACTGAACTATGGCTACACCTTC. It is translated as CSASLLNYGYTF.

The chain joins TRBV10-2 to TRBJ1-2; D not resolved. Germline V gene lookup returns CDR1 WSHSY and CDR2 SAAADI. Trimming removed 4 bases at V and 1 base at J, with 13 bases between. The CDR3 has 15 amino acids. DNA for the CDR3: TGCGCCAGCAGTGGTCGGACCGATGATAACTATGGCTACACCTTC. Translating it yields CASSGRTDDNYGYTF.

The DNA of the CDR3 is TGCGCCAGCAGCCAAGATGTGGGCTACGAGCAGTACTTC. It yields the protein CASSQDVGYEQYF. The chain joins TRBV4-1 to TRBJ2-7; D is unresolved. CDR1 is MGHRA, CDR2 YSYEKL, per germline. V was trimmed by 0 bases and J by 3 bases, leaving 6 bases between them. The CDR3 loop spans 13 amino acids.

This clone was observed once. The chain combines TRBV9 with TRBJ2-2, with 8 bases identical to TRBD1. The germline gives CDR1 SGDLS, CDR2 YYNGEE. Unmatched junction bases numbered 3, after V lost 4 bases and J lost 4 bases. The CDR3 consists of 14 residues. The CDR3 DNA reads as TGTGCCAGCAGCATCGGGACAGGCACCGGGGAGCTGTTTTTT. Translation gives CASSIGTGTGELFF.

The chain couples TRBV7-9 to TRBJ2-3, with D possibly matching TRBD1 (6 bases). Germline CDR1 is SEHNR and CDR2 is FQNEAQ (reference sequence). The V and J ends lost 5 bases and 4 bases respectively, with 10 bases between them. This CDR3 spans 13 amino acids. CDR3 DNA sequence: TGTGCCAGCAGCCCGTCAGGGGCAGATACGCAGTATTTT. This encodes CASSPSGADTQYF.

The V call is TRBV5-1, the J call TRBJ2-5; D is ambiguous. CDR3 size: 13 residues. V lost 3 bases and J lost 2, with 8 bases in between. CDR1 and CDR2 (germline): SGHRS, YFSETQ. The CDR3 protein is CASSSTMQETQYF. CDR3 nucleotide sequence: TGCGCCAGCAGCTCTACAATGCAAGAGACCCAGTACTTC.

This chain joins TRBV5-1 and TRBJ2-2; 11 nucleotides align to TRBD2. V trimming: 4 bases; J trimming: 1 base; junction bases outside the gene matches: 3. Germline CDR1 and CDR2: SGHRS and YFSETQ. There are 16 residues in the CDR3. The CDR3 sequence: CASSPGLAGNTGELFF. The CDR3 nucleotides read TGCGCCAGCAGCCCTGGACTAGCGGGGAACACCGGGGAGCTGTTTTTT.

This chain links TRBV3-1 (or the pseudogene TRBV3-2) with TRBJ2-4, with D possibly TRBD1 on 5 matching bases. Trimming removed 0 bases from V and 0 bases from J, with 12 bases in between. The CDR3 sequence is 17 residues long. Germline-derived CDR1 and CDR2 are LGHDT and YNNKEL (reference sequence). In nucleotides, the CDR3 is TGTGCCAGCAGCCAAGAAGGACACCGGATAGCCAAAAACATTCAGTACTTC. Translating gives CASSQEGHRIAKNIQYF.

This chain links TRBV7-3 with TRBJ2-5; TRBD2 aligns across 8 bases. The CDR3 runs 17 residues. Germline CDR1 SGHTA, CDR2 FQGTGA. The ends lost 1 base at V and 2 bases at J; junction bases unmatched: 9. The CDR3 DNA reads as TGTGCCAGCAGCTTAAACGTTCTGGCGGGGGGACAAGAGACCCAGTACTTC. Translation gives CASSLNVLAGGQETQYF.